This T cell receptor beta chain was documented in a study of CD8+ T cells in alopecia areata. Background on the study: Treated patients took oral tofacitinib at 5 to 10 mg twice daily. Findings and caveats of the study: Compared with normal scalp, lesional scalp had higher clonality and more expanded CD8+ clones.

At least ten counts were recorded for this clone. Its specificity is unknown. Peripheral blood and lesional scalp punch biopsies were taken from alopecia areata patients. cDNA serving as the sequencing template came from extracted, reverse transcribed RNA. Produced via immunoSEQ multiplex PCR; TCRdb's table is partial and in-frame only. The repertoire consists of about 150,000 clones, with roughly 50% occurring once and the leading ten covering roughly 6.8%. In germline, CDR1 is KGHSH, CDR2 LQKENI. Trimming stripped 2 bases from V and 2 bases from J, with 11 bases between. CDR3 length equals 15 residues.

The sequenced sample consisted of CD4+ T cells sorted from blood. This chain uses TRBV18 with TRBJ2-3, with D uncertain. This receptor was identified in a human donor with alopecia areata. The CDR3 region has the DNA TGTGCCAGCTCACCAGGTTGGGGAAACACAGATACGCAGTATTTT. It encodes CASSPGWGNTDTQYF.